Listed below are T cell receptor beta chains from one sample, sequenced in a study of a mutant IDH1 vaccine in newly diagnosed glioma. Only in-frame clones appear in the TCRdb table, and some are missing; sequencing was by immunoSEQ multiplex PCR. The sample has 82,000 or so clones, about 82% seen once. These TCRs are of unknown antigen specificity. The sequenced sample was PBMCs, obtained from a glioma patient whose treatment included an IDH1 peptide vaccine. These receptors originate from a man aged 25-45 years with glioma. Some clones in this sample may be carry-over from other donors' samples. CDR3s include the opening cysteine and the closing phenylalanine or tryptophan. Each record gives: V gene, clone size, J gene, D gene, CDR3 protein, CDR3 DNA. D genes are given only for firm matches. Expanded clones are given a class, and other clones once, few, many or no size at all.

TRBV28	NA	TRBJ1-2	NA	CASSFVYGYTF	TGTGCCAGCAGTTTTGTATATGGCTACACCTTC
TRBV29-1	NA	TRBJ2-3	NA	CSVGRGEVTDTQYF	TGCAGCGTTGGTAGAGGGGAGGTGACAGATACGCAGTATTTT
TRBV5-4	few	TRBJ1-1	TRBD1	CASSVDRGEAFF	TGTGCCAGCAGCGTAGACAGGGGAGAAGCTTTCTTT
TRBV7-9	NA	TRBJ1-1	TRBD1	CAAPSVSTGELNTEAFF	TGTGCAGCGCCGAGTGTCTCGACAGGGGAGTTGAACACTGAAGCTTTCTTT
TRBV5-1	NA	TRBJ2-1	NA	CASSSQSSSYNEQFF	TGCGCCAGCAGCTCCCAGAGCAGCTCCTACAATGAGCAGTTCTTC
TRBV5-1	once	TRBJ2-3	NA	CASSLAVGSDTQYF	TGCGCCAGCAGCTTGGCCGTAGGGTCAGATACGCAGTATTTT
TRBV30	NA	TRBJ1-2	NA	CACSQQRRYGYTF	TGTGCCTGCTCCCAACAGCGCCGCTATGGCTACACCTTC
TRBV28	NA	TRBJ2-2	TRBD1	CASSSWTGGTGELFF	TGTGCCAGCAGTTCATGGACAGGCGGGACCGGGGAGCTGTTTTTT
TRBV6-5	NA	TRBJ2-7	NA	CASKRGFSYEQYF	TGTGCCAGCAAAAGAGGGTTCTCCTACGAGCAGTACTTC
TRBV27	NA	TRBJ2-1	NA	CASSRLRGRINNEQFF	TGTGCCAGCAGCCGACTCAGGGGACGGATAAACAATGAGCAGTTCTTC
TRBV28	NA	TRBJ2-7	TRBD1	CASGETGVYYEQYF	TGTGCCAGCGGAGAGACAGGGGTTTACTACGAGCAGTACTTC
TRBV19	NA	TRBJ1-4	NA	CASGQQTTNEKLFF	TGTGCCAGTGGACAGCAAACAACTAATGAAAAACTGTTTTTT
TRBV28	NA	TRBJ2-1	TRBD2	CASSSTLASGYNEQFF	TGTGCCAGCAGTTCGACCCTGGCTAGCGGTTACAATGAGCAGTTCTTC
TRBV2	NA	TRBJ1-5	NA	CASSGGPGDQPQHF	TGTGCCAGCAGTGGTGGACCGGGGGATCAGCCCCAGCATTTT
TRBV7-7	NA	TRBJ1-1	NA	CASSATVNTEAFF	TGTGCCAGCAGCGCGACCGTGAACACTGAAGCTTTCTTT
TRBV4-3	NA	TRBJ1-2	NA	CASSQEFDGYGYTF	TGCGCCAGCAGCCAAGAATTCGACGGTTATGGCTACACCTTC
TRBV30	NA	TRBJ1-3	NA	CAWSVTATPGNTIYF	TGTGCCTGGAGTGTTACAGCCACCCCTGGAAACACCATATATTTT
TRBV7-9	NA	TRBJ2-1	NA	CASSLREEQFF	TGTGCCAGCAGCTTACGGGAAGAGCAGTTCTTC
TRBV5-4	NA	TRBJ1-1	NA	CASSLASRDTEAFF	TGTGCCAGCAGCTTGGCCTCTAGGGACACTGAAGCTTTCTTT
TRBV7-9	NA	TRBJ2-7	TRBD1	CASSLAGGAYEQYF	TGTGCCAGCAGCTTAGCAGGGGGCGCGTACGAGCAGTACTTC
TRBV25-1	NA	TRBJ2-1	NA	CASSGGSVNEQFF	TGTGCCAGCAGTGGGGGGAGTGTCAATGAGCAGTTCTTC
TRBV10-3	NA	TRBJ2-2	TRBD2	CAISESREWNGELFF	TGTGCCATCAGTGAGTCGCGGGAGTGGAACGGGGAGCTGTTTTTT
TRBV6-8	NA	TRBJ2-7	NA	CASRGRQHPSYEQYF	TGTGCCAGCAGGGGTCGACAGCATCCCTCCTACGAGCAGTACTTC
TRBV5-1	NA	TRBJ1-2	NA	CASSLSGGEYGYTF	TGCGCCAGCAGCTTGTCCGGGGGCGAGTATGGCTACACCTTC
TRBV7-9	NA	TRBJ2-3	NA	CASSFREYTDTQYF	TGTGCCAGCAGCTTTCGAGAGTATACAGATACGCAGTATTTT
TRBV28	NA	TRBJ2-7	NA	CASSSRPRAEQYF	TGTGCCAGCAGTTCCCGTCCTCGGGCCGAGCAGTACTTC
TRBV7-9	NA	TRBJ1-5	NA	CASSSTGNQPQHF	TGTGCCAGCAGTTCAACAGGCAATCAGCCCCAGCATTTT
TRBV2	NA	TRBJ1-2	TRBD1	CASKQETGENYGYTF	TGTGCCAGCAAACAAGAGACAGGGGAAAACTATGGCTACACCTTC
TRBV5-1	once	TRBJ2-5	TRBD2	CASSLGTSGRGETQYF	TGCGCCAGCAGCTTGGGGACTAGCGGGAGGGGAGAGACCCAGTACTTC
TRBV7-9	NA	TRBJ2-7	NA	CASSFRQEPYEQYF	TGTGCCAGCAGCTTCCGACAGGAGCCCTACGAGCAGTACTTC
TRBV30	NA	TRBJ1-1	NA	CAWSVLTGWLSGTEAFF	TGTGCCTGGAGTGTACTCACAGGGTGGTTAAGTGGCACTGAAGCTTTCTTT
TRBV4-2	NA	TRBJ2-1	NA	CASSQATDNNEQFF	TGTGCCAGCAGCCAAGCCACGGATAACAATGAGCAGTTCTTC
TRBV19	once	TRBJ2-7	NA	CASSIVERLGDRANEQYF	TGTGCCAGTAGTATAGTAGAAAGGTTGGGGGACCGGGCAAACGAGCAGTACTTC
TRBV29-1	NA	TRBJ1-1	NA	CSARDAEAFF	TGCAGCGCACGGGACGCAGAAGCTTTCTTT
TRBV18	once	TRBJ2-7	NA	CASSPAPGSGEQYF	TGTGCCAGCTCACCAGCGCCAGGTTCGGGCGAGCAGTACTTC
TRBV6-5	NA	TRBJ1-1	NA	CASSYSRESTEAFF	TGTGCCAGCAGTTACTCCAGGGAGAGTACTGAAGCTTTCTTT
TRBV7-2	NA	TRBJ1-2	TRBD1	CASSLRQGDGYTF	TGTGCCAGCAGCCTGCGACAGGGAGATGGCTACACCTTC
TRBV7-2	NA	TRBJ1-1	NA	CASSLRRGGNTEAFF	TGTGCCAGCAGCTTACGGCGGGGTGGGAACACTGAAGCTTTCTTT
TRBV10-2	NA	TRBJ2-1	NA	CASRAGTQPYNEQFF	TGCGCCAGCAGAGCCGGGACACAACCCTACAATGAGCAGTTCTTC
TRBV30	NA	TRBJ1-1	NA	CAWSPQPFTEAFF	TGTGCCTGGAGTCCCCAGCCGTTCACTGAAGCTTTCTTT
TRBV27	NA	TRBJ1-5	NA	CASTVGGRRRNQPQHF	TGTGCCAGCACCGTAGGGGGGAGGCGTCGCAATCAGCCCCAGCATTTT
TRBV5-4	once	TRBJ1-1	NA	CASSSITNTEAFF	TGTGCCAGCAGCTCGATAACAAACACTGAAGCTTTCTTT
TRBV5-1	once	TRBJ2-3	TRBD2	CASSLLRGSRDTQYF	TGCGCCAGCAGCCTCCTCCGCGGGAGTAGAGATACGCAGTATTTT
TRBV2	NA	TRBJ1-2	NA	CASSEDRRVYGYTF	TGTGCCAGCAGTGAAGACAGGAGGGTCTATGGCTACACCTTC